These 2 T cell receptor beta chains share one sample of origin, sequenced in a study of cytomegalovirus exposure and HLA in healthy donors. A multiplex PCR was run with 60 Vbeta primers and 13 Jbeta primers. TCRdb's copy holds only in-frame clones and misses some; the assay was immunoSEQ multiplex PCR. The sample yields roughly 120,000 clones, approximately 80% seen once. Sequencing input: PBMCs. The receptors were sampled from a woman aged 40-49 years in good health and CMV-seropositive.

This chain joins TRBV19 and TRBJ1-5, with D possibly being TRBD1 (6 bases). Trimming took 7 bases from V and 4 from J, leaving 20 bases between them. The length of the CDR3 is 16 residues. Per germline, CDR1 LNHDA and CDR2 SQIVND (reference sequence). CDR3 in DNA: TGTGCCAGTAACCTCAGGGGAGGGGGGGGAAATCAGCCCCAGCATTTT. It encodes CASNLRGGGGNQPQHF.

The chain has TRBV18 and TRBJ2-7, with D maybe TRBD1 (6 bases). The CDR3 is made up of 16 amino acids. The V end was cut by 3 bases, the J end by 7 bases, with 22 bases between. Germline CDR1 is KGHSH and CDR2 is LQKENI. CDR3 protein: CASSPLDSQTDSEQYF. In DNA, the CDR3 is TGTGCCAGCTCACCCCTCGACAGCCAAACGGACAGTGAGCAGTACTTC.